Listed below are T cell receptor beta chains from one sample, sequenced in a study of cytomegalovirus exposure and HLA in healthy donors. The protocol was immunoSEQ multiplex PCR, while the TCRdb copy is restricted to in-frame clones and leaves out a portion. The data show under 300,000 clones, with roughly two thirds seen just once and 2% to 2.5% held by the top ten. The specimen sequenced was PBMCs. The receptors shown here come from a female donor in good health and CMV-seronegative. The CDR3 runs from the conserved cysteine through the conserved F or W. The D gene is left open where the match is weak. Clone size, where shown, is once, few, many, or a class for clones that have expanded.

V gene	J gene	clone size	D gene	CDR3 DNA	CDR3 protein
TRBV4-1	TRBJ1-4	NA	NA	TGCGCCAGCAGCCAAGAGGAGGGCCCATGGGGACTGTTTTTT	CASSQEEGPWGLFF
TRBV19	TRBJ2-2	NA	NA	TGTGCCAGTAGTATCTCAGGGGGGATCAACACCGGGGAGCTGTTTTTT	CASSISGGINTGELFF
TRBV5-6	TRBJ2-7	few	NA	TGTGCCAGCAGCTTGGGGCGGGCCTACGAGCAGTACTTC	CASSLGRAYEQYF
TRBV11-2	TRBJ1-3	NA	TRBD1	TGTGCCAGCAGCTTAAGTAGGACAGGATGGGGAAACACCATATATTTT	CASSLSRTGWGNTIYF
TRBV7-9	TRBJ1-1	NA	NA	TGTGCCAGCAGGGAGGGATCCACTGAAGCTTTCTTT	CASREGSTEAFF
TRBV11-3	TRBJ1-1	NA	NA	TGTGCCAGCAGCTTGACCGGGACATTCTCCAGAGAAGCTTTCTTT	CASSLTGTFSREAFF
TRBV28	TRBJ1-5	NA	NA	TGTGCCAGCAGCACAACTGTCACGTCCTACAGGGATTCGCAGCCCCAGCATTTT	CASSTTVTSYRDSQPQHF
TRBV13	TRBJ1-1	NA	NA	TGTGCCAGCAGCTTAGGCAGAACGAACACTGAAGCTTTCTTT	CASSLGRTNTEAFF
TRBV4-1	TRBJ2-7	NA	NA	TGCGCCAGCAGCCAAGATTGGCGAGGAACCTACGAGCAGTACTTC	CASSQDWRGTYEQYF
TRBV7-9	TRBJ1-2	few	NA	TGTTCCAGCAGCTTAGAACAGGGTGGCTACACCTTC	CSSSLEQGGYTF
TRBV7-9	TRBJ2-3	once	TRBD2	TGTGCCAGCAGCTTAAACGGAGCGGGATGGTCAGATACGCAGTATTTT	CASSLNGAGWSDTQYF
TRBV4-1	TRBJ2-5	few	NA	TGCGCCAGCAGCCAAGGTCGAGGGGGGGTACCTGCTCGGGAGACCCAGTACTTC	CASSQGRGGVPARETQYF
TRBV11-2	TRBJ2-1	NA	TRBD2	TGTGCCAGCAGCTTAACTAGCGGGAACTCCTACAATGAGCAGTTCTTC	CASSLTSGNSYNEQFF
TRBV5-1	TRBJ2-7	NA	TRBD1	TGCGCCAGCAGCTTGTTGACAGGGAGCACCTACGAGCAGTACTTC	CASSLLTGSTYEQYF